The clone carrying this T cell receptor beta chain has a handful of counts. What it binds is not known. TCRdb ran MiXCR on the 5' RACE reads and lists one entry per CDR3 protein. The data contain around 670,000 distinct CDR3 sequences, roughly 6.2% of them singletons. This CDR3 region has 13 residues. Deletions cut 0 bases from V and 12 bases from J, with 15 bases between. CDR1 and CDR2 from the germline V gene are MNHEY and SVGEGT. The data originate from a study of identical twins. General study findings and limits: The more abundant beta clonotypes in cord blood had fewer insertions, and memory repertoires did not show this. Zero-insertion findings could be partly confounded by invariant cells (MAIT and iNKT cells). Some out-of-frame alpha sequences were shared by twins, and these showed excess low generation probability.

All donors were healthy, and all were Caucasian. The origin of this receptor is a young man in good health. Specimen: naive T cells sorted from blood. The chain recombines TRBV6-2 or TRBV6-3 with TRBJ2-7; a possible D gene is TRBD2 (5 bases). The CDR3 is CASSYSDSPRSYF. CDR3 bases: TGTGCCAGCAGTTACTCGGACTCCCCGAGGTCGTACTTC.